This T cell receptor beta chain originates from a study of Graves' ophthalmopathy and Graves' hyperthyroidism. Concerning this clonotype itself: Its specificity is unknown.

General observations from the study: The majority of expanded thyroid clonotypes above 0.001 frequency also occurred in blood. Sensitivity of about 67% and specificity of under 85% were achieved by the model that predicted ophthalmopathy progression.

RNA transcripts were the source from which TCR beta CDR3 regions were amplified. HTBI primers were used in a first-round RT-PCR, which preceded a second-round multiplex PCR. TCRdb reanalysed the multiplex PCR reads using MiXCR and keeps one entry per CDR3 protein. Of about 590,000 distinct CDR3 sequences in the sample, 39% are singletons; the top ten hold 4% to 5%. Per germline, CDR1 KGHDR and CDR2 SFDVKD. The CDR3 has 16 residues. Hyperthyroidism was new, under 2 months, in patients aged 18 to 65. Researchers turned away patients with other autoimmune diseases, uncontrolled infections, pregnancy or lactation.

Sequencing input: peripheral blood or thyroid tissue (not recorded which). This TCR was recovered from an adult man with Graves' hyperthyroidism. The chain recombines TRBV24-1 with TRBJ1-1; 7 bases agree with TRBD1. The CDR3 nucleotides read TGTGCTAGAGATGGACGGACAGGAGCATTGAACACTGAAGCTTTCTTT. Its translation: CARDGRTGALNTEAFF.